This T cell receptor (beta chain) was sequenced during a study of radiotherapy plus CTLA-4 blockade in lung cancer. Study-level information: The study recorded objective responses in 15% to 20% of patients and disease control in about 30%.

Chemo-refractory metastatic non-small-cell lung cancer patients underwent focal radiation alongside CTLA-4 blockade with ipilimumab. Of note for this clone: As yet, its antigen is unknown.

Study results and caveats: With interferon-beta, early dynamics of blood T cell clones were reported to best predict response. Once radiotherapy plus ipilimumab had been given, TCR clones derived from tumor expanded in blood.

Germline assignment: CDR1 SGHTA and CDR2 FQGNSA. V lost 6 bases and J 6 bases, leaving 14 bases between the germline ends. The CDR3 length is 14 residues. The table came from immunoSEQ multiplex PCR; TCRdb's copy has only in-frame clones and leaves some out. The data show some 71,000 clones, with roughly three quarters seen just once and approximately 15% held by the top ten. This receptor was identified in a human donor with non-small cell lung cancer whose response to radiotherapy plus ipilimumab could not be evaluated. Some clones in this sample may be carry-over from other donors' samples. The chain couples TRBV7-2 to TRBJ1-4; D possibly corresponds to TRBD1 (5 bases). This sample comprised peripheral blood, obtained from a patient treated with radiotherapy plus ipilimumab. CDR3 sequence (DNA): TGTGCCAGCAGTTCTGGCGGAGGGGATGAAAAACTGTTTTTT. It specifies CASSSGGGDEKLFF. The whole variable domain, remainder taken from reference TRBV7-2 and TRBJ1-4, is GAGVSQSPSNKVTEKGKDVELRCDPISGHTALYWYRQSLGQGLEFLIYFQGNSAPDKSGLPSDRFSAERTGGSVSTLTIQRTQQEDSAVYLCASSSGGGDEKLFFGSGTQLSVL.